The sequence of this T cell receptor (beta chain) was determined in a study of T cells after posttransplantation cyclophosphamide. Study-level results: Donor-recipient repertoire similarity was low at 1-2 months, rising over year one. TRB overlap between skin or GI tissue T cells and blood was limited.

Sequencing used immunoSEQ multiplex PCR; TCRdb keeps in-frame clones, though not all of them. The table includes tens of thousands of clones, about 90% detected once. Germline lookup yields CDR1 SEHNR and CDR2 FQNEAQ (reference sequence). The CDR3 runs 18 residues. V gave up 5 bases and J gave up 4 bases; unmatched junction bases: 10. Comment on this clone: Its specificity is unknown.

On the day of bone marrow donation, the related graft donor provided peripheral blood. This clonotype was obtained from a woman in her forties or fifties in good health and a related stem cell transplant donor. Sequencing was performed on PBMCs. This chain links TRBV7-9 with TRBJ2-3; 15 nucleotides match TRBD2. CDR3 residues: CASSGPGTSGRRADTQYF. The CDR3 region has the DNA TGTGCCAGCAGCGGACCCGGGACTAGCGGGAGGAGGGCAGATACGCAGTATTTT. Looking up the rest from reference TRBV7-9 and TRBJ2-3 gives the full variable domain: DTGVSQNPRHKITKRGQNVTFRCDPISEHNRLYWYRQTLGQGPEFLTYFQNEAQLEKSRLLSDRFSAERPKGSFSTLEIQRTEQGDSAMYLCASSGPGTSGRRADTQYFGPGTRLTVL.